Listed here is a single T cell receptor beta chain. Its specificity is unknown. The CDR3 consists of 16 residues. The V end lost 0 bases, the J end lost 5 bases, and 14 bases lay between the germline ends. Germline V gives CDR1 MGHRA, CDR2 YSYEKL. This record comes from a study of cytomegalovirus exposure and HLA in healthy donors. Whole-study context: From HLA-typed donors, an early data release held approximately 85 million unique TCRs.

Amplification used 60 Vbeta primers and 13 Jbeta primers. Only in-frame clones appear in the TCRdb table, and some are missing; sequencing was by immunoSEQ multiplex PCR. Its clone listing holds about 51,000 clones. Study-wide results and limits: Most subjects' HLA-A and HLA-B alleles were reportedly predicted from TCR beta sequences. Exclusion applied to some V segments, including TRBV6-2 and TRBV6-3, as they were indistinguishable.

Donors in the study were healthy people who gave bone marrow. The sequence was obtained from a female donor in good health and CMV-seronegative. The chain employs TRBV4-1 and TRBJ1-5; D perhaps matches TRBD1 (6 bases). Sequencing used PBMCs. CDR3 protein: CASSQEPQGSHQPQHF. CDR3 nucleotide sequence: TGCGCCAGCAGCCAAGAACCACAGGGATCTCATCAGCCCCAGCATTTT.